What follows are 8 T cell receptor beta chains derived from one specimen sequenced in a study of shared clonotypes between healthy human individuals. Generated by immunoSEQ multiplex PCR, the TCRdb table keeps only in-frame clones and is missing some. This repertoire shows 1,400,000 or so clones, approximately 98.5% found once; its top ten account for approximately 0.4%. The material sequenced was naive CD4+ T cells sorted from blood. Subset indicated: CD45RA+ positively selected. These TCRs come from a man younger than 45 in good health.

The chain combines TRBV6-1 with TRBJ2-7; TRBD2 agrees at 7 bases. V was clipped by 1 base and J by 6 bases; unmatched bases: 9. CDR3 size: 15 residues. CDR1 is MNHNS and CDR2 is SASEGT in the germline V gene. The CDR3 DNA is TGTGCCAGCAGTGAAGTGGGCGGGAGAGGGCCCGAGCAGTACTTC. Protein product: CASSEVGGRGPEQYF.

The rearrangement uses TRBV9 and TRBJ2-7; a possible D gene is TRBD2 (7 bases). Germline CDR1 reads SGDLS; CDR2 reads YYNGEE. V was clipped by 4 bases and J by 3 bases, with 20 bases between them. There are 16 residues in the CDR3. The CDR3 DNA is TGTGCCAGCAGCCCGGGGGCTGGGGCGGGAGTCTACGAGCAGTACTTC. Protein: CASSPGAGAGVYEQYF.

V is TRBV29-1 and J is TRBJ1-2; the match to TRBD1 covers 7 bases. V lost 2 bases, J lost 2 bases, and 5 bases stayed unmatched. CDR1 and CDR2 from the germline V gene are SQVTM and ANQGSEA. CDR3 size: 14 residues. CDR3 amino acids: CSVENRGINYGYTF. Written as DNA, the CDR3 is TGCAGCGTTGAAAACAGGGGTATCAACTATGGCTACACCTTC.

CDR3 amino acids: CASSPAGGPLLEQFF. CDR3 DNA: TGTGCCAGCTCACCAGCGGGAGGCCCCTTACTGGAGCAGTTCTTC. The J gene is TRBJ2-1, the V gene TRBV18, with 8 nucleotides matching TRBD2. The CDR3 totals 15 residues. The germline gives CDR1 KGHSH, CDR2 LQKENI. The V segment lost 2 bases and the J segment 10 bases; nucleotides outside the gene matches: 10. Using reference TRBV18 and TRBJ2-1 for the parts outside the CDR3, the full variable domain is NAGVMQNPRHLVRRRGQEARLRCSPMKGHSHVYWYRQLPEEGLKFMVYLQKENIIDESGMPKERFSAEFPKEGPSILRIQQVVRGDSAAYFCASSPAGGPLLEQFFGPGTRLTVL.

The chain couples TRBV11-2 to TRBJ2-7; D possibly matches TRBD1 or TRBD2 (5 bases each). With 5 bases removed from V and 2 bases from J, the gap between germline ends came to 13 bases. The CDR3 totals 14 residues. Germline values: CDR1 SGHAT, CDR2 FQNNGV. In DNA, the CDR3 is TGTGCCAGCAGCAAATGGGACGGAGCCTACGAGCAGTACTTC. Translating gives CASSKWDGAYEQYF. Full variable domain (remainder filled in from reference TRBV11-2 and TRBJ2-7): EAGVAQSPRYKIIEKRQSVAFWCNPISGHATLYWYQQILGQGPKLLIQFQNNGVVDDSQLPKDRFSAERLKGVDSTLKIQPAKLEDSAVYLCASSKWDGAYEQYFGPGTRLTVT.

CDR3 DNA: TGTGCCAGCAGTTTGAGGGGTGGTGGGGCCAACGTCCTGACTTTC. Its protein is CASSLRGGGANVLTF. The chain is built from TRBV28 and TRBJ2-6; possibly TRBD1 or TRBD2 for D (5 bases each). The V end lost 3 bases, the J end lost 3 bases, and 9 bases lay between the germline ends. The CDR3 extends over 15 amino acids. Germline V CDR1 and CDR2: MDHEN, SYDVKM.

This chain links TRBV5-8 with TRBJ2-1; tentatively, D is TRBD2 (5 bases). Trimming pared 6 bases from V and 9 bases from J, leaving 22 bases between. Germline CDR1 is SGHTS and CDR2 is YDEGEE. This CDR3 has 15 amino acids. The CDR3 nucleotides are TGTGCCAGCAAACCCAGGACGGTAGATCGGGGTGAGCAGTTCTTC. This translates into CASKPRTVDRGEQFF.

The chain combines TRBV29-1 with TRBJ2-5; D possibly corresponds to TRBD2 (6 bases). Germline values: CDR1 SQVTM, CDR2 ANQGSEA. Trimming took off 5 bases at V and 3 bases at J, with 10 bases between the two ends. CDR3 length: 12 amino acids. The CDR3 region has the DNA TGCAGCGTTCACGGAGGGGAAGAGACCCAGTACTTC. Its translation is CSVHGGEETQYF.